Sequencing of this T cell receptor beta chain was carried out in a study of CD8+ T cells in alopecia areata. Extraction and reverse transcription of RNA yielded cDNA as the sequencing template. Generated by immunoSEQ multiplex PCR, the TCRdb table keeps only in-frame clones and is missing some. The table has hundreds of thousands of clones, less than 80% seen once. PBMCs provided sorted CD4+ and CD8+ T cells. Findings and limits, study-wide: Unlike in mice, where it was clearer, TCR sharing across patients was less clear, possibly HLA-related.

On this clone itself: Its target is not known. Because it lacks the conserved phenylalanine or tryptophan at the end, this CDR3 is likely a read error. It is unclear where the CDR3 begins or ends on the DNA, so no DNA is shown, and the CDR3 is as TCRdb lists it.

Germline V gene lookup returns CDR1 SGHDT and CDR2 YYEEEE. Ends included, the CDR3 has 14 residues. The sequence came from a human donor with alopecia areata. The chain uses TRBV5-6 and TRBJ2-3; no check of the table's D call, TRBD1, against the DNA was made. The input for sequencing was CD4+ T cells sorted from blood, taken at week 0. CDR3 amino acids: CASSLTGAQSLPYP.